This TCR beta chain appears in the sequencing data of a study of Ad26.COV2.S vaccination and SARS-CoV-2 variants. Looking at the study overall: Within the COV1001 Ad26.COV2.S trial arm, the donor was enrolled.

Stated treatment: some 20 received Ad26.COV2.S at low or high dose, single or two shots; roughly five received placebo; per-sample allocation not given. Day 63 after the first vaccine or placebo injection was the time point for sampling. The protocol was immunoSEQ multiplex PCR, while the TCRdb copy is restricted to in-frame clones and leaves out a portion. Among 430,000 or so clones listed, about nine tenths were seen once. CDR1 is DFQATT and CDR2 is SNEGSKA in the germline V gene (reference sequence). The CDR3 is 15 residues long. The J segment lost 6 bases and the V segment lost 6 bases, leaving 8 bases of the junction unmatched.

The V and J genes are TRBV20-1 and TRBJ2-1; TRBD2 aligns across 13 bases. Sequenced material: peripheral blood, taken in a trial of Ad26.COV2.S vaccine versus placebo. The sequence was obtained from a person between 18 and 65 years old who received the Ad26.COV2.S COVID-19 vaccine or a placebo. The chain's CDR3 is CSASPGLAGRNEQFF. The CDR3 DNA sequence: TGCAGTGCCAGTCCGGGACTAGCGGGGCGCAATGAGCAGTTCTTC.